The 18 T cell receptor beta chains reported below all come from one sample, sequenced in a study of T cell clones after liver transplantation. Repertoires were generated with immunoSEQ multiplex PCR, while TCRdb's copy carries only in-frame clones and drops some. This sample has about 20,000 clones, with about four fifths found just once. Sequenced material: CD8+ T cells from blood, taken less than 70 months after liver transplant. The receptors shown here come from a human patient who received a liver transplant. Some T cells may originate from the graft donor.

The chain recombines TRBV10-3 with TRBJ2-3; D is uncertain. The V end lost 1 base, the J end lost 3 bases, and 2 bases lay between the germline ends. CDR1 and CDR2 (germline): ENHRY, SYGVKD. There are 12 residues in the CDR3. CDR3 region: CAISELTDTQYF. In DNA form, the CDR3 reads TGTGCCATCAGTGAGTTAACAGATACGCAGTATTTT.

The genes are TRBV7-3 and TRBJ1-1, with 7 bases that match TRBD1. The CDR3 is 14 residues long. Germline CDR1 SGHTA, CDR2 FQGTGA. V lost 3 bases to trimming and J lost 5 bases; unmatched junction nucleotides: 6. The CDR3 reads CASSFGTVGTEAFF. CDR3 bases: TGTGCCAGCAGCTTTGGGACAGTAGGGACTGAAGCTTTCTTT.

A few counts support this clone. This chain uses TRBV2 with TRBJ2-4; the match to TRBD1 covers 7 bases. The CDR3 covers 11 residues. V dropped 4 bases and J dropped 15; count of bases not matched to a gene: 6. Germline values: CDR1 SNHLY, CDR2 FYNNEI. This CDR3 is CASSVGGEAYF. The CDR3 DNA is TGTGCCAGCAGTGTAGGGGGCGAAGCGTACTTC.

The rearrangement uses TRBV10-1 and TRBJ2-7; 7 nucleotides align to TRBD1. V was clipped by 2 bases and J by 4 bases; unmatched bases: 5. This CDR3 has 14 amino acids. The V gene's germline CDR1 is WNHNN and CDR2 SYGVQD (reference sequence). The CDR3, as DNA: TGCGCCAGCAGTGAGAGGACAGGCGGTTACGAGCAGTACTTC. As protein: CASSERTGGYEQYF.

This clone was seen just once. The chain links TRBV7-9 to TRBJ2-7; D ambiguous. Trimming shortened V by 3 bases and J by 2 bases, and 11 bases separated the two germline ends. CDR3 length: 14 amino acids. CDR1 SEHNR and CDR2 FQNEAQ come from the germline V gene (reference sequence). As DNA, the CDR3 is TGTGCCAGCAGCTTCTCGTCAGCCCCCTACGAGCAGTACTTC. Translated: CASSFSSAPYEQYF. The full variable domain, completed using reference TRBV7-9 and TRBJ2-7, is DTGVSQNPRHKITKRGQNVTFRCDPISEHNRLYWYRQTLGQGPEFLTYFQNEAQLEKSRLLSDRFSAERPKGSFSTLEIQRTEQGDSAMYLCASSFSSAPYEQYFGPGTRLTVT.

This chain links TRBV7-8 with TRBJ2-5; 12 bases match TRBD2. Losses at the gene ends were 7 bases for V and 0 bases for J; bases not matched to a gene: 3. The CDR3 contains 15 residues. The germline CDR1 and CDR2 sequences are SGHVS and FQNEAQ. The CDR3 loop reads CASTRTSGDQETQYF. CDR3 in DNA: TGTGCCAGCACCAGGACTAGCGGGGACCAAGAGACCCAGTACTTC.

The chain is built from TRBV30 and TRBJ1-4; D is uncertain. CDR1 and CDR2 from the germline V gene are GTSNPN and SVGIG (reference sequence). V was shortened by 1 base and J by 7 bases, with 16 bases between the two germline ends. The CDR3 totals 15 residues. Here the CDR3 DNA reads TGTGCCTGGAGTGAACTGGTTGAGTTGGGTGAAAAACTGTTTTTT. Translation: CAWSELVELGEKLFF.

This rearrangement joins TRBV7-2 to TRBJ1-4, with TRBD1 matching 7 bases. Germline assignment: CDR1 SGHTA and CDR2 FQGNSA. V dropped 1 base and J dropped 8; count of bases not matched to a gene: 1. The CDR3 has 13 residues. The chain's CDR3 is CASSLGDREKLFF. The DNA of the CDR3 is TGTGCCAGCAGCTTAGGGGACAGAGAAAAACTGTTTTTT. Complete variable domain (other parts from reference TRBV7-2 and TRBJ1-4): GAGVSQSPSNKVTEKGKDVELRCDPISGHTALYWYRQSLGQGLEFLIYFQGNSAPDKSGLPSDRFSAERTGGSVSTLTIQRTQQEDSAVYLCASSLGDREKLFFGSGTQLSVL.

This clone has just a few counts. This chain joins TRBV21-1 and TRBJ2-3; no check of the table's D call, TRBD1, against the DNA was made. TRBV21-1 represents a pseudogene. The CDR3 loop spans 17 amino acids. The CDR3 loop is CASSGRDRGMWTDTQYF. The CDR3 DNA is TGTGCCAGCAGCGGGCGGGACAGGGGGATGTGGACAGATACGCAGTATTTT.

This chain links TRBV10-2 with TRBJ2-3; D ambiguous. V was pared by 1 base and J by 5 bases, with 7 bases between. CDR1 is WSHSY, CDR2 SAAADI, per germline. This CDR3 contains 13 residues. CDR3: CASSEFRQDTQYF. CDR3 sequence (DNA): TGCGCCAGCAGTGAGTTTAGACAAGATACGCAGTATTTT.

This clone came up a few times. The same CDR3 can be traced to other DNA sequences in this sample. The rearrangement links TRBV27 to TRBJ2-7, with D unresolved. Trimming left V 2 bases short and J 4 bases short, with 9 bases between. The CDR3 spans 13 residues. From germline, CDR1 is MNHEY and CDR2 SMNVEV (reference sequence). The chain's CDR3 is CASSLSLGYEQYF. DNA of the CDR3: TGTGCCAGCAGTTTAAGCCTGGGGTACGAGCAGTACTTC.

This clone has just a few counts. The DNA of the CDR3 is TGTGCCAGCAGTTTGGACGGGGGCAACACCGGGGAGCTGTTTTTT. Protein sequence: CASSLDGGNTGELFF. This sequence joins TRBV6-6 and TRBJ2-2; D is tentatively TRBD1 or TRBD2 (6 bases each). The CDR3 is 15 residues long. V was trimmed by 4 bases and J by 2 bases, leaving 11 bases between them. Germline CDR1 reads MNHNY; CDR2 reads SVGAGI (reference sequence).

Judged by abundance, this clone is medium-sized. The chain carries TRBV30 and TRBJ1-6; TRBD1 might be the D (5 bases). The CDR3 contains 14 residues. Germline loops: CDR1 GTSNPN, CDR2 SVGIG (reference sequence). The V and J ends lost 2 bases and 4 bases respectively, with 9 bases between them. The CDR3 nucleotides are TGTGCCTGGAGTACCTCAGGGTATAATTCACCCCTCCACTTT. This gives the protein CAWSTSGYNSPLHF.

This chain connects TRBV9 to TRBJ2-1; 7 positions agree with TRBD1. Trimming at V came to 0 bases and at J to 4 bases, leaving 10 bases not matched to a gene. This CDR3 comprises 17 residues. Germline V gene data show CDR1 as SGDLS and CDR2 as YYNGEE. DNA of the CDR3: TGTGCCAGCAGCGTAGCTTACTTGAGGGGGCTGTACAATGAGCAGTTCTTC. Protein product: CASSVAYLRGLYNEQFF. The complete variable domain, with remaining parts taken from reference TRBV9 and TRBJ2-1, reads DSGVTQTPKHLITATGQRVTLRCSPRSGDLSVYWYQQSLDQGLQFLIQYYNGEERAKGNILERFSAQQFPDLHSELNLSSLELGDSALYFCASSVAYLRGLYNEQFFGPGTRLTVL.

The rearrangement joins TRBV7-8 to TRBJ1-1; TRBD1 agrees at 7 bases. Germline V CDR1 and CDR2: SGHVS, FQNEAQ. Trimming cost V 3 bases and J 5 bases; bases outside gene matches: 12. CDR3 length equals 16 residues. Here the CDR3 DNA reads TGTGCCAGCAGCTTTCCGTATAAGGGGGCGGAAACTGAAGCTTTCTTT. It codes for CASSFPYKGAETEAFF.

The rearrangement joins TRBV10-3 to TRBJ2-7; 7 bases match TRBD1. The CDR3 spans 16 residues. V was pared by 0 bases and J by 6 bases, with 11 bases of the junction left unmatched. Germline loops: CDR1 ENHRY, CDR2 SYGVKD. CDR3 DNA: TGTGCCATCAGTGAGTCGGGGTTACAGGGGACCTCCGAGCAGTACTTC. Protein product: CAISESGLQGTSEQYF.

The V and J genes are TRBV4-1 and TRBJ2-7, with a tentative D call TRBD1 (5 bases). CDR1 is MGHRA and CDR2 is YSYEKL in the germline V gene. This CDR3 has 16 residues. Deletions cut 6 bases from V and 0 bases from J, with 18 bases between. The chain's CDR3 is CASRLRADSDSYEQYF. The CDR3 DNA reads TGCGCCAGCAGACTTCGGGCCGACAGCGACTCCTACGAGCAGTACTTC.

This chain joins TRBV12-5 and TRBJ2-5; TRBD2 matches at 7 bases. The length of the CDR3 is 12 residues. Germline trimming cut 9 bases from V and 2 bases from J; bases unmatched to any gene: 3. In germline, CDR1 is LGHNT, CDR2 FRNRAP. This CDR3 is CASSGLQETQYF. The CDR3 DNA is TGTGCTAGCTCGGGACTACAAGAGACCCAGTACTTC.